This T cell receptor (beta chain) comes out of a study of blood T cell repertoires in COVID-19. Cohort allocation depended upon clinical history that participants reported. Germline CDR1 reads LGHDT; CDR2 reads YNNKEL (reference sequence). The CDR3 spans 13 residues. The V gene end was trimmed by 2 bases and the J gene end by 2 bases; junction bases not matched to a gene: 0. Libraries were prepared by immunoSEQ multiplex PCR; TCRdb keeps only in-frame clonotypes and omits some of them. This sample has roughly 160,000 clones, with around 85% found just once. This clonotype was sampled from a woman in her forties with acute COVID-19. J is TRBJ2-7 and V is TRBV3-1 (or the pseudogene TRBV3-2); TRBD1 matches 7 bases. The specimen sequenced was PBMCs or T cells enriched from blood (not recorded which). CDR3 sequence reads: CASSQQGAYEQYF. For the CDR3, the DNA is TGTGCCAGCAGCCAACAGGGGGCCTACGAGCAGTACTTC.